This TCR beta chain derives from a study of blood T cell repertoires in COVID-19. For the study at large: In each case, the material was cDNA or gDNA derived from T cells, B-cell-depleted T cells, or PBMCs.

Methods used by the authors: Cell counts per sample came from amplifying reference gene primers. Produced via immunoSEQ multiplex PCR; TCRdb's table is partial and in-frame only. The V and J calls and the clone size are those of that table, but D and trimming were determined from the DNA. The sample consists of about 110,000 clones, about 80% of them appearing once. V shed 0 bases, J shed 6 bases, and the junction held 1 base outside the gene matches. CDR1 and CDR2 (germline): SGHRS, YFSETQ. This CDR3 region has 14 residues. The V call is TRBV5-1, the J call TRBJ2-1; 9 bases are shared with TRBD2. The sequence derives from a woman aged 55-70 years with acute or convalescent COVID-19. Sequencing used peripheral blood. The CDR3 nucleotides are TGCGCCAGCAGCTTGGGCGGGAGGGCCAATGAGCAGTTCTTC. Protein product: CASSLGGRANEQFF.